This entry lists 23 T cell receptor beta chains sequenced from one sample in a study of post-analysis software for immune sequencing data. No cognate antigen is known for these TCRs. Broader study findings: TRBV5-6, TRBV5-1 and TRBV20-1 were among several TRBV segments more frequent in patients than controls.

The library was made from cDNA and included unique molecular identifiers. From the PCR reads, TCRdb called clonotypes with MiXCR, one entry per CDR3 protein. The profile shows about 460,000 distinct CDR3 sequences, less than 45% of them singletons. The material sequenced was blood. Receptors were obtained from a girl aged 5-17 years with multiple sclerosis.

The rearrangement uses TRBV7-9 and TRBJ1-2, with D possibly being TRBD1 (6 bases). This CDR3 is 16 amino acids long. Germline V lookup: CDR1 SEHNR, CDR2 FQNEAQ (reference sequence). Between the trimmed V and J ends, which lost 6 bases and 6 bases, there was a span of 23 bases. The CDR3, as DNA: TGTGCCAGCAGGATCGGGGGGCAGGTACTTTCTGATGGCTACACCTTC. Protein sequence: CASRIGGQVLSDGYTF.

The rearrangement joins TRBV5-5 to TRBJ2-2; 7 nucleotides agree with TRBD1. This CDR3 comprises 14 residues. V gave up 4 bases and J gave up 5 bases; unmatched junction bases: 5. CDR1 is SGHKS, CDR2 YYEKEE, per germline (reference sequence). CDR3 sequence (DNA): TGTGCCAGCAGCCGGGACAGCCCTACCGGGGAGCTGTTTTTT. This codes for CASSRDSPTGELFF.

This sequence joins TRBV29-1 and TRBJ1-2; TRBD1 matches 9 bases. Germline CDR1 SQVTM, CDR2 ANQGSEA. Unmatched junction bases numbered 3, after V lost 6 bases and J lost 4 bases. The CDR3 covers 12 residues. This chain's CDR3 is CSVADRGYGYTF. CDR3 in DNA: TGCAGCGTGGCGGACAGGGGCTATGGCTACACCTTC.

In regard to this clonotype: This is likely a read error, given that the CDR3 carries no conserved phenylalanine or tryptophan at its end. This chain uses TRBV29-1 with TRBJ2-7; TRBD2 matches at 15 bases. The trim removed 5 bases at V and 3 bases at J, leaving 2 bases unmatched. This CDR3 spans 14 amino acids. The germline CDR1 and CDR2 sequences are SQVTM and ANQGSEA. This chain's CDR3 is CSVRTSGRGYEQYS. CDR3 nucleotides: TGCAGCGTTCGGACTAGCGGGAGGGGCTACGAGCAGTACTCC.

The chain recombines TRBV7-3 with TRBJ2-7; 7 bases are a match to TRBD2. The better agreement between TRBJ2-5 and the DNA end casts doubt on the J call. CDR1 is SGHTA, CDR2 FQGTGA, per germline. This CDR3 comprises 13 residues. CDR3 DNA: TGTGCCAGCAGCTCAGGTAGCGGGCTGACCCAGTACTTC. Protein sequence: CASSSGSGLTQYF.

The chain employs TRBV7-8 and TRBJ2-3; TRBD2 matches at 13 bases. The ends lost 1 base at V and 4 bases at J; junction bases unmatched: 8. The CDR3 loop spans 18 amino acids. Germline CDR1 and CDR2: SGHVS and FQNEAQ. CDR3 sequence (DNA): TGTGCCAGCAGCTTAGGGTACAGGACTAGCGGGAGTGCAGATACGCAGTATTTT. This codes for CASSLGYRTSGSADTQYF.

V gene TRBV5-1 combines with J gene TRBJ2-5; TRBD2 matches 7 bases. V shed 4 bases, J shed 0 bases, and the junction held 15 bases outside the gene matches. This CDR3 comprises 18 residues. CDR1 and CDR2 (germline): SGHRS, YFSETQ. This CDR3 reads CASSLNLAAGVDQETQYF. The CDR3 nucleotides are TGCGCCAGCAGCCTTAACCTAGCGGCTGGAGTAGACCAAGAGACCCAGTACTTC.

This clonotype showed up just a few times. The rearrangement joins TRBV7-3 to TRBJ2-1; tentative D call: TRBD1 (6 bases). Looked up from germline, CDR1 is SGHTA and CDR2 is FQGTGA. The CDR3 has 14 residues. V shed 3 bases and J shed 7 bases, with 13 bases lying between them. The CDR3 coding sequence is TGTGCCAGCAGCTTGGACAGTTTTACAAATGAGCAGTTCTTC. It translates to CASSLDSFTNEQFF.

This clonotype was seen a few times. The chain links TRBV7-9 to TRBJ2-3; 11 bases align to TRBD1. Trimming at V came to 5 bases and at J to 6 bases, leaving 4 bases not matched to a gene. This CDR3 has 14 amino acids. Germline-derived CDR1 and CDR2 are SEHNR and FQNEAQ (reference sequence). The DNA of the CDR3 is TGTGCCAGCAGCCCGGGACAGGGGGTTGATACGCAGTATTTT. Encoded protein: CASSPGQGVDTQYF.

This chain joins TRBV29-1 and TRBJ2-1; perhaps D is TRBD1 or TRBD2 (5 bases each). Deletions cut 6 bases from V and 10 bases from J, with 13 bases between. This CDR3 is 11 amino acids long. Per the germline V gene, CDR1 is SQVTM and CDR2 is ANQGSEA. The DNA of the CDR3 is TGCAGCGTGGGGGAGCGGCGAGAGCAGTTCTTC. Its translation is CSVGERREQFF.

The chain carries TRBV29-1 and TRBJ2-7; the D gene is possibly TRBD1 (5 bases). CDR3 size: 12 residues. V was shortened by 4 bases and J by 2 bases, with 9 bases between the two germline ends. The V gene's germline CDR1 is SQVTM and CDR2 ANQGSEA. The CDR3 region has the DNA TGCAGCGTTGGAGTGGGGCCCTACGAGCAGTACTTC. Translated: CSVGVGPYEQYF.

This clonotype has only a few counts. At one end, the junction sequence differs from germline, possibly due to a read error. The rearrangement links TRBV29-1 to TRBJ1-1; TRBD1 might be the D (6 bases). The CDR3 has 15 residues. Germline V lookup: CDR1 SQVTM, CDR2 ANQGSEA. The CDR3, as DNA: TGCAGCGTTGAAGAGAGAAACAGGGTGAACACTGAGGCTTTCTTT. The encoded protein is CSVEERNRVNTEAFF.

This clonotype was detected once. V and J are TRBV5-1 and TRBJ2-7; TRBD2 aligns across 9 bases. Germline-derived CDR1 and CDR2 are SGHRS and YFSETQ. This CDR3 region has 15 residues. Losses at the gene ends were 5 bases for V and 0 bases for J; bases not matched to a gene: 6. CDR3 loop: CASRTSGLYSYEQYF. The CDR3 coding sequence is TGCGCCAGCAGGACTAGCGGATTATACTCCTACGAGCAGTACTTC.

This chain links TRBV29-1 with TRBJ2-1; 7 nucleotides match TRBD2. V lost 1 base to trimming and J lost 8 bases; unmatched junction nucleotides: 8. In germline, CDR1 is SQVTM, CDR2 ANQGSEA. This CDR3 is 14 amino acids long. The CDR3 region is CSVEAVGGFYEQFF. CDR3 in DNA: TGCAGCGTTGAAGCTGTCGGGGGGTTTTATGAGCAGTTCTTC.

This clonotype has just a few counts. The chain couples TRBV13 to TRBJ2-1; perhaps TRBD1 as D (6 bases). Germline V gene sequence: CDR1 PRHDT, CDR2 FYEKMQ (reference sequence). V lost 0 bases and J 7 bases, leaving 10 bases between the germline ends. The CDR3 totals 14 residues. CDR3 sequence: CASSLGLGQNEQFF. The CDR3 nucleotides are TGTGCCAGCAGCTTAGGGCTCGGACAGAATGAGCAGTTCTTC.

V usage is TRBV29-1 and J usage is TRBJ2-4, with a weak D call TRBD1 (6 bases). The CDR3 has 12 amino acids. V was clipped by 4 bases and J by 15 bases, with 19 bases between them. CDR1 is SQVTM, CDR2 ANQGSEA, per germline. This chain's CDR3 is CSVVTGPYELYF. CDR3 DNA: TGCAGCGTTGTAACAGGGCCCTACGAGCTGTACTTC.

The gene calls are TRBV4-1 and TRBJ2-7, with 8 bases identical to TRBD2. This CDR3 spans 15 amino acids. The germline gives CDR1 MGHRA, CDR2 YSYEKL. Trimming took 3 bases from V and 2 from J; bases not matched to a gene: 6. The CDR3 nucleotides are TGCGCCAGCAGCCAGTCTAGCGGGCCTACCTACGAGCAGTACTTC. It encodes CASSQSSGPTYEQYF.

The chain is built from TRBV6-5 and TRBJ2-2, with 13 bases fitting TRBD2. Germline V gene data show CDR1 as MNHEY and CDR2 as SVGAGI. This CDR3 spans 15 amino acids. Losses at the gene ends were 8 bases for V and 15 bases for J; bases not matched to a gene: 15. CDR3 bases: TGTGCCAGCTCGATTGGGCTACTAGCGGGAGGGCGGGTGTTTTTT. Residues: CASSIGLLAGGRVFF.

The chain joins TRBV6-5 to TRBJ1-5; TRBD1 matches 7 bases. Germline lookup yields CDR1 MNHEY and CDR2 SVGAGI. This CDR3 is 15 amino acids long. Trimming took 6 bases from V and 1 from J; bases not matched to a gene: 6. In DNA, the CDR3 is TGTGCCAGCAGGCCGACGGGACAGAGCAATCAGCCCCAGCATTTT. Its translation: CASRPTGQSNQPQHF.

The rearrangement links TRBV2 to TRBJ2-5; tentatively, D is TRBD2 (6 bases). V was cut by 6 bases and J by 5 bases, with 13 bases left in between. The CDR3 spans 13 residues. Per germline, CDR1 SNHLY and CDR2 FYNNEI. This CDR3 is CASRTGESETQYF. DNA of the CDR3: TGTGCCAGCAGGACGGGGGAGTCGGAGACCCAGTACTTC. Full variable domain (remainder filled in from reference TRBV2 and TRBJ2-5): EPEVTQTPSHQVTQMGQEVILRCVPISNHLYFYWYRQILGQKVEFLVSFYNNEISEKSEIFDDQFSVERPDGSNFTLKIRSTKLEDSAMYFCASRTGESETQYFGPGTRLLVL.

A remark on this clonotype: The missing conserved phenylalanine or tryptophan at the end of this CDR3 makes a read error likely. The chain combines TRBV5-1 with TRBJ1-1, with a weak D call TRBD1 (6 bases). The V and J ends lost 4 bases and 7 bases respectively, with 11 bases between them. Germline assignment: CDR1 SGHRS and CDR2 YFSETQ. The CDR3 has 12 residues. The CDR3 coding sequence is TGCGCCAGCAGCCCCCGGGACATTGAAGCTTTCTGT. Amino acid sequence: CASSPRDIEAFC.

The V and J genes are TRBV12-3 or TRBV12-4 and TRBJ2-1, with TRBD2 matching over 8 bases. V lost 5 bases, J lost 0 bases, and 12 bases stayed unmatched. The CDR3 consists of 18 residues. The CDR3 DNA follows: TGTGCCAGCAGTGGCCTTTTGTCGGGAGGGCGCTCCTACAATGAGCAGTTCTTC. Translating it yields CASSGLLSGGRSYNEQFF.

The V and J genes are TRBV20-1 and TRBJ1-4; D might be TRBD1 (6 bases). V was pared by 1 base and J by 5 bases, with 11 bases between. The length of the CDR3 is 14 residues. Germline lookup yields CDR1 DFQATT and CDR2 SNEGSKA (reference sequence). CDR3 nucleotide sequence: TGCAGTGCTAGAGTTACAGGGTGGAATGAAAAACTGTTTTTT. Translated: CSARVTGWNEKLFF.